This T cell receptor (beta chain) was retrieved from a study of blood T cell repertoires in COVID-19. As for the study in general: Sites in the United States, Italy and Spain provided acute and convalescent COVID-19 samples.

J was trimmed by 0 bases and V by 0 bases; bases with no gene match: 9. The CDR3 runs to 18 residues. Germline CDR1 SGHVS, CDR2 FQNEAQ. TCRdb keeps only in-frame clones here, not all; method: immunoSEQ multiplex PCR. The sample has approximately 490,000 clones; about 90% are singletons. Living in 24 US areas, the participants were between roughly 18 and 90 years of age. Participants had their cohort set by participant-reported clinical history. Recovery among Cohort 3 donors was established by two negative PCRs, clearance, or symptom resolution. The sequencing input was PBMCs or T cells enriched from blood (not recorded which). This sequence was found in a woman aged 18 to 35 who had recovered from COVID-19. The rearrangement joins TRBV7-8 to TRBJ2-3; 7 nucleotides align to TRBD1. The CDR3 sequence: CASSLARGPHLSTDTQYF. DNA of the CDR3: TGTGCCAGCAGCTTAGCGAGGGGGCCTCACCTTAGCACAGATACGCAGTATTTT.